The source of this T cell receptor beta chain is a study of shared clonotypes between healthy human individuals. Overall study: Three CD4 naive, three CD4 memory, two CD8 naive and one CD8 memory plate were used per donor.

Both subsets, CD45RA+ naive and CD45RA-negative memory, were split from the CD4+ cells. Study findings and constraints: Read depth was anticipated to influence clonotype sharing among donors.

Original processing notes: Filtering differed for immunoSEQ, which gave only junction sequences without quality scores. Method: immunoSEQ multiplex PCR; TCRdb's copy keeps in-frame clones and lacks some. Clonal size and the V and J genes are those of that table, whereas D and trimming came from the DNA. The table lists 2 million to 2.5 million clones, approximately 96% of them singletons. As regards this clone: The antigen remains undetermined.

Germline CDR1 reads LNHDA; CDR2 reads SQIVND (reference sequence). The CDR3 has 16 residues. Between the trimmed V and J ends, which lost 7 bases and 0 bases, there was a span of 16 bases. Material: naive CD4+ T cells sorted from blood. This sample's subset: CD45RA+ positively selected. The chain recombines TRBV19 with TRBJ1-5; D is uncertain. This receptor was identified in a man aged 18-30 years in good health. In nucleotides, the CDR3 is TGTGCCAGTACTAGACGGGCGGTAGATAGCAATCAGCCCCAGCATTTT. It specifies CASTRRAVDSNQPQHF.